One T cell receptor beta chain is described in this entry. The antigen is unknown. With 60 Vbeta and 13 Jbeta primers, the PCR was carried out. The assay was immunoSEQ multiplex PCR, and TCRdb's table has in-frame clones only and misses some. This sample has approximately 120,000 clones; around 72% occur once, and the top ten carry under 5%. The record originates from a study of cytomegalovirus exposure and HLA in healthy donors. The V end lost 4 bases, the J end lost 0 bases, and 3 bases lay between the germline ends. The germline gives CDR1 SGHVS, CDR2 FNYEAQ. This CDR3 contains 12 residues. Study-level findings and limits: It was 164 TCR beta chains that were listed as cytomegalovirus-associated.

Sequencing used PBMCs. V gene TRBV7-6 combines with J gene TRBJ2-5; D remains ambiguous. The source of this sequence is a man aged 25 to 40 in good health and CMV-seronegative. For the CDR3, the DNA is TGTGCCAGCAGCTCCGACCAAGAGACCCAGTACTTC. Translating gives CASSSDQETQYF.